Listed here are 14 T cell receptor beta chains from one sample, sequenced in a study of Graves' ophthalmopathy and Graves' hyperthyroidism. Amplification of TCR beta CDR3 regions used RNA transcripts. The first round was an RT-PCR with HTBI primers, and the second round was a multiplex PCR. TCRdb itself ran the multiplex PCR reads through MiXCR, one entry per CDR3 protein. The sample has over a million distinct CDR3 sequences, roughly two fifths seen once. Sequenced material: peripheral blood or thyroid tissue (not recorded which). The receptors originated from an adult man with Graves' hyperthyroidism.

This clonotype was seen a handful of times. The chain uses TRBV19 and TRBJ2-2, with D possibly TRBD2 on 6 matching bases. The CDR3 is made up of 14 amino acids. V gave up 0 bases and J gave up 5 bases, with 7 bases separating them. Germline lookup yields CDR1 LNHDA and CDR2 SQIVND (reference sequence). The CDR3 here is CASSIEAGTGELFF. The CDR3 coding sequence is TGTGCCAGTAGTATAGAGGCGGGGACCGGGGAGCTGTTTTTT.

The chain has TRBV4-1 and TRBJ2-7, with D possibly called TRBD1 or TRBD2 (5 bases each). V gave up 3 bases and J gave up 0 bases, with 15 bases separating them. Germline lookup yields CDR1 MGHRA and CDR2 YSYEKL. This CDR3 has 16 amino acids. The CDR3 reads CASSHDPGRSSYEQYF. The CDR3 nucleotides read TGCGCCAGCAGCCATGATCCGGGACGTAGCTCCTACGAGCAGTACTTC.

A remark on this clonotype: An end of the junction does not agree with germline; a read error may underlie this. The CDR3 nucleotides are TGCACCAGCAGAGACGGGACAGGGCGCTTGGGCTATGGCTACACCTTC. It yields the protein CTSRDGTGRLGYGYTF. The chain employs TRBV10-2 and TRBJ1-2; 9 bases fit TRBD1. The CDR3 runs 16 residues. Per germline, CDR1 WSHSY and CDR2 SAAADI.

This clonotype came up many times. The chain has TRBV7-6 and TRBJ2-7; TRBD1 is a possible D gene (6 bases). This CDR3 is built from 15 residues. Between the trimmed V and J ends, which lost 6 bases and 4 bases, there was a span of 19 bases. Germline lookup yields CDR1 SGHVS and CDR2 FNYEAQ. As DNA, the CDR3 is TGTGCCAGCAGTTATAATGCAGGGGCTAGTTACGAGCAGTACTTC. This encodes CASSYNAGASYEQYF.

This clonotype was observed at least ten times. The rearrangement uses TRBV14 and TRBJ2-5; 9 bases agree with TRBD2. The ends lost 4 bases at V and 5 bases at J; junction bases unmatched: 5. The germline V gene encodes CDR1 SGHDN and CDR2 FVKESK. The CDR3 runs 14 residues. CDR3 nucleotide sequence: TGTGCCAGCAGCCGGCTAGCGGGAACGGAGACCCAGTACTTC. Its protein product is CASSRLAGTETQYF.

J is TRBJ1-1 and V is TRBV5-1; D uncertain. V lost 4 bases and J lost 0, with 7 bases in between. The CDR3 length is 13 residues. The V gene's germline CDR1 is SGHRS and CDR2 YFSETQ. CDR3 sequence: CASSGYMNTEAFF. The CDR3 DNA follows: TGCGCCAGCAGCGGGTACATGAACACTGAAGCTTTCTTT.

This clonotype was recorded at least ten times. The chain has TRBV7-3 and TRBJ2-5, with TRBD2 as a possible D gene (5 bases). The ends were cut back, 2 bases at V and 0 bases at J, with 7 bases in the middle. The length of the CDR3 is 14 residues. The germline V gene encodes CDR1 SGHTA and CDR2 FQGTGA. The CDR3 DNA reads TGTGCCAGCAGCTTATTCGGGAACCAAGAGACCCAGTACTTC. Its translation is CASSLFGNQETQYF. Together with reference TRBV7-3 and TRBJ2-5, the CDR3 gives the full variable domain: GAGVSQTPSNKVTEKGKYVELRCDPISGHTALYWYRQSLGQGPEFLIYFQGTGAADDSGLPNDRFFAVRPEGSVSTLKIQRTERGDSAVYLCASSLFGNQETQYFGPGTRLLVL.

On this clonotype itself: This may stem from a read error, because a much larger clone lies one nucleotide away. The chain is built from TRBV5-1 and TRBJ2-2, with D uncertain. V was clipped by 3 bases and J by 7 bases, with 13 bases between them. Germline V CDR1 and CDR2: SGHRS, YFSETQ. The CDR3 length is 14 residues. CDR3 region: CASSSGIQDGELFF. The CDR3 region has the DNA TGCGCCAGCAGCTCTGGGATCCAGGACGGGGAGCTGTTTTTT.

The J gene is TRBJ2-7, the V gene TRBV2; tentative D call: TRBD2 (5 bases). CDR3 length equals 16 residues. CDR1 SNHLY and CDR2 FYNNEI come from the germline V gene. Trimming stripped 7 bases from V and 7 bases from J, with 26 bases between. This CDR3 is CASNFGLARGFGEQYF. The CDR3 region has the DNA TGTGCCAGCAATTTTGGGCTAGCACGCGGATTTGGAGAGCAGTACTTC.

The CDR3 loop reads CASISEGRGANVLTF. The CDR3 bases are TGTGCCAGCATCTCGGAGGGGAGGGGGGCCAACGTCCTGACTTTC. This chain connects TRBV10-3 to TRBJ2-6; a weak D match, TRBD2 (6 bases). The CDR3 has 15 residues. The germline gives CDR1 ENHRY, CDR2 SYGVKD. The ends were cut back, 10 bases at V and 4 bases at J, with 17 bases in the middle.

As to this clonotype: Possible read error: a much larger clone is one base away. The chain uses TRBV9 and TRBJ2-2; D is possibly TRBD2 (5 bases). The CDR3 is 15 amino acids. CDR1 SGDLS and CDR2 YYNGEE come from the germline V gene. This CDR3 is CASSITSFGTGEMFF. The CDR3 DNA is TGTGCCAGCAGCATAACTAGTTTTGGCACCGGGGAGATGTTTTTT.

Ten or more counts support this clonotype. The chain employs TRBV5-1 and TRBJ1-4, with D possibly TRBD1 on 5 matching bases. The V gene's germline CDR1 is SGHRS and CDR2 YFSETQ. The V gene lost 2 bases and the J gene lost 6 bases, with 11 bases spanning the gap. CDR3 length equals 14 residues. CDR3 nucleotides: TGCGCCAGCAGCTTTGACAGAATGGATGAAAAACTGTTTTTT. Protein sequence: CASSFDRMDEKLFF.

The chain is built from TRBV24-1 and TRBJ2-5, with D perhaps being TRBD1 or TRBD2 (7 bases each). The CDR3 loop spans 11 amino acids. Germline V gene data show CDR1 as KGHDR and CDR2 as SFDVKD. Trimming shortened V by 9 bases and J by 10 bases, and 14 bases separated the two germline ends. The CDR3 DNA follows: TGTGCCACCGAGCAGGGGGAGGGCCAGTACTTC. The encoded protein is CATEQGEGQYF.

There are a few counts of this clonotype. The gene calls are TRBV6-5 and TRBJ2-5, with 10 bases matching TRBD1. V trimming: 2 bases; J trimming: 5 bases; junction bases outside the gene matches: 11. Germline CDR1 is MNHEY and CDR2 is SVGAGI. The length of the CDR3 is 17 residues. CDR3 region: CASSYALGQGLRETQYF. DNA for the CDR3: TGTGCCAGCAGTTACGCGCTGGGACAGGGGTTGAGGGAGACCCAGTACTTC.